The T cell receptor (beta chain) under discussion was sequenced for a study of Graves' ophthalmopathy and Graves' hyperthyroidism. Study-wide results and caveats: Researchers report that a 13-signature model separated ophthalmopathy from stable hyperthyroidism, posting under 90% sensitivity and more than 70% specificity.

Germline-derived CDR1 and CDR2 are DFQATT and SNEGSKA (reference sequence). The V end was cut by 7 bases, the J end by 3 bases, with 13 bases between. There are 13 residues in the CDR3. As the template, RNA transcripts were used to amplify TCR beta CDR3 regions. Second-round multiplex PCR came after first-round RT-PCR with HTBI primers. Via MiXCR, TCRdb re-called the multiplex PCR reads, giving one row per CDR3 protein. Here the sample spans about 550,000 distinct CDR3 sequences, approximately 37% being singletons. This clonotype showed up many times. Antigen unknown. The sample was peripheral blood or thyroid tissue (not recorded which). This TCR came from an adult man with Graves' hyperthyroidism. The chain has TRBV20-1 and TRBJ1-5; D unresolved. CDR3 DNA: TGCAGTGTACGGCGCAGTCTCAATCAGCCCCAGCATTTT. This gives the protein CSVRRSLNQPQHF.